The sequence of this T cell receptor beta chain was determined in a study of blood T cell repertoires in COVID-19. Study as a whole: Collection of acute and convalescent COVID-19 samples took place in the United States, Italy and Spain. In each case, the material was cDNA or gDNA derived from T cells, B-cell-depleted T cells, or PBMCs.

This CDR3 spans 14 amino acids. Germline V gives CDR1 SGHTA, CDR2 FQGNSA. V was clipped by 5 bases and J by 9 bases; unmatched bases: 5. In the study's own analysis: Quantification of nucleated cells was approximated via reference gene primer amplification. Sequencing used immunoSEQ multiplex PCR; TCRdb keeps in-frame clones, though not all of them. That table is the source of V, J and clone size, and D and trimming were worked out from the DNA. The sample consists of roughly 51,000 clones, 90% of them appearing once. The rearrangement uses TRBV7-2 and TRBJ1-6; 9 positions match TRBD1. Sequencing was done on a sample of peripheral blood. The TCR was taken from a man in his sixties or seventies with acute or convalescent COVID-19. The CDR3 nucleotides are TGTGCCAGCAGCAGGGGACAGGGATTTTCACCCCTCCACTTT. It codes for CASSRGQGFSPLHF. The full variable domain, in which reference TRBV7-2 and TRBJ1-6 provide the parts outside the CDR3, is GAGVSQSPSNKVTEKGKDVELRCDPISGHTALYWYRQSLGQGLEFLIYFQGNSAPDKSGLPSDRFSAERTGGSVSTLTIQRTQQEDSAVYLCASSRGQGFSPLHFGNGTRLTVT.